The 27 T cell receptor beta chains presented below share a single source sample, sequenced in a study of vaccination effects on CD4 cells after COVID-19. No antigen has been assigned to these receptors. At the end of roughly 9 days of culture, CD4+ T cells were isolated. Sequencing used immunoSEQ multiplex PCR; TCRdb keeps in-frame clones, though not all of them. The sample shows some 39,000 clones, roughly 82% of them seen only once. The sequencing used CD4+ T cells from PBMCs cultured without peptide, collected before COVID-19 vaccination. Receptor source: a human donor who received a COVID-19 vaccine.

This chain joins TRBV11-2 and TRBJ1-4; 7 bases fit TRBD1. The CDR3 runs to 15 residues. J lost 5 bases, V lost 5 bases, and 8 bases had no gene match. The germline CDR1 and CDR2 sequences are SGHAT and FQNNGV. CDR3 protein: CASSRTGVSNEKLFF. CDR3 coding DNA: TGTGCCAGCAGCCGAACAGGGGTCTCCAATGAAAAACTGTTTTTT.

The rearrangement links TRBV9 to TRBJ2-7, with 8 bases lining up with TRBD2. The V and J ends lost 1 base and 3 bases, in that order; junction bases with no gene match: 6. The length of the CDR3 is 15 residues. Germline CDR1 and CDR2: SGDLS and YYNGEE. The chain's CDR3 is CASSVSGGEDYEQYV. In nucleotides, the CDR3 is TGTGCCAGCAGCGTATCGGGGGGGGAGGACTACGAGCAGTACGTC.

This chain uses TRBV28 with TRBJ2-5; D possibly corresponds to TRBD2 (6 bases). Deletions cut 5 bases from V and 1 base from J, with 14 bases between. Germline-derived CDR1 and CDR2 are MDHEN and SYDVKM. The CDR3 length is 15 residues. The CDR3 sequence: CASSLRGSVQETQYF. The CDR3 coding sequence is TGTGCCAGCAGTCTACGGGGGTCAGTCCAAGAGACCCAGTACTTC.

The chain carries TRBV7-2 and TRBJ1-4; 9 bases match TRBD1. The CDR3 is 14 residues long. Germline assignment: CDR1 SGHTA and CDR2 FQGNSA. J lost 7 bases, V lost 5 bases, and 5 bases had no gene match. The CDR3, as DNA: TGTGCCAGCAGCGGGACAGGGTGGGGTGAAAAACTGTTTTTT. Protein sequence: CASSGTGWGEKLFF.

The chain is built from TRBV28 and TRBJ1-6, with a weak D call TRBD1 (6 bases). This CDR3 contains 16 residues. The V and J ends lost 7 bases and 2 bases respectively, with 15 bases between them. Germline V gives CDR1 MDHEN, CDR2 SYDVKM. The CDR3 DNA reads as TGTGCCAGCACCCTCTCCCCAGGGGCCTATAATTCACCCCTCCACTTT. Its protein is CASTLSPGAYNSPLHF.

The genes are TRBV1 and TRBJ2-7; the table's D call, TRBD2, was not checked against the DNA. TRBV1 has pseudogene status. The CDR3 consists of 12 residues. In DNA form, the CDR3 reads TGCACCAGCAGCCCCCGCTCCTACGAGCAGTACGTC. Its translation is CTSSPRSYEQYV.

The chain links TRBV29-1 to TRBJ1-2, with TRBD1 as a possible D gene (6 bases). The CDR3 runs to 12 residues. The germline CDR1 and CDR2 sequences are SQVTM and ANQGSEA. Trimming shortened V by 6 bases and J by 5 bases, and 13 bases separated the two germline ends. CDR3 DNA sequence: TGCAGCGTCTCCCTGGACAGATATGGCTACACCTTC. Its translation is CSVSLDRYGYTF.

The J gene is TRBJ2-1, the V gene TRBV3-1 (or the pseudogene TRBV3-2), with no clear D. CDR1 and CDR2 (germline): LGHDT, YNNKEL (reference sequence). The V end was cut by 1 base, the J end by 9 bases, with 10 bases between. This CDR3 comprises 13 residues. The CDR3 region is CASSQGIAGEQFF. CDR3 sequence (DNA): TGTGCCAGCAGCCAAGGGATAGCTGGTGAGCAGTTCTTC.

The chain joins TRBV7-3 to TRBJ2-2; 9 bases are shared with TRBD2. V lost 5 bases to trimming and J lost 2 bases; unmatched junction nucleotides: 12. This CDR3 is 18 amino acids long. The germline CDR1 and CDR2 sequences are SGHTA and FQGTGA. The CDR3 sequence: CASSPRPGGGGNTGELFF. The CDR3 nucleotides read TGTGCCAGCAGCCCCCGCCCCGGCGGGGGGGGAAACACCGGGGAGCTGTTTTTT.

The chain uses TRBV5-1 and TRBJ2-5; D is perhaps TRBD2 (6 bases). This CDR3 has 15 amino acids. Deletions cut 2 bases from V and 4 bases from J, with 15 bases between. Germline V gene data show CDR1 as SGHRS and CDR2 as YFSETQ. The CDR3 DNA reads TGCGCCAGCAGCTTCGGTCAGCAGGGAGGAGAGACCCAGTACTTC. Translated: CASSFGQQGGETQYF.

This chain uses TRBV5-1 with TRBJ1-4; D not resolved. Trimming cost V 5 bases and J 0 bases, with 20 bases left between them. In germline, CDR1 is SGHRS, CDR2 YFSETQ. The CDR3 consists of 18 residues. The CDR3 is CASSSKLSDVATNEKLFF. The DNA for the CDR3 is TGCGCCAGCAGTTCGAAACTATCCGACGTTGCAACTAATGAAAAACTGTTTTTT.

CDR3 region: CASSSRTGTEAFF. The CDR3 nucleotides read TGTGCCAGCAGCTCTCGAACAGGGACTGAAGCTTTCTTT. The chain couples TRBV7-8 to TRBJ1-1; tentative D call: TRBD1 (6 bases). Germline lookup yields CDR1 SGHVS and CDR2 FQNEAQ. The ends were cut back, 4 bases at V and 5 bases at J, with 11 bases in the middle. There are 13 residues in the CDR3.

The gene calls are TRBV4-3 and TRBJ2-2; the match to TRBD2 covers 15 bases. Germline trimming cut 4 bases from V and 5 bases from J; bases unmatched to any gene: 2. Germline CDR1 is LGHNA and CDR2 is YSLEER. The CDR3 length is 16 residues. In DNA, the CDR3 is TGCGCCAGCAGCCGCGGACTAGCGGGGGGGACCGGGGAGCTGTTTTTT. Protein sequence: CASSRGLAGGTGELFF.

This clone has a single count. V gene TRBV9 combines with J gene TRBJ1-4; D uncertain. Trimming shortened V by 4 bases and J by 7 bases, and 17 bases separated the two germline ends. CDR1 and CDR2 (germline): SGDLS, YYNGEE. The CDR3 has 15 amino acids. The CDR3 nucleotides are TGTGCCAGCAGCCTCAGTCCGGGCTCCGCTGAAAAACTGTTTTTT. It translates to CASSLSPGSAEKLFF.

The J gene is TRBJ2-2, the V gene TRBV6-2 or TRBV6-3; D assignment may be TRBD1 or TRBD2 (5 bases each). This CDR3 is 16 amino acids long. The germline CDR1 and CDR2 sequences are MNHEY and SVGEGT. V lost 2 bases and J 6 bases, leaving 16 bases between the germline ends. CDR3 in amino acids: CASSYVRPGTPGELFF. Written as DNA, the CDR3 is TGTGCCAGCAGTTACGTTAGGCCCGGGACCCCCGGGGAGCTGTTTTTT.

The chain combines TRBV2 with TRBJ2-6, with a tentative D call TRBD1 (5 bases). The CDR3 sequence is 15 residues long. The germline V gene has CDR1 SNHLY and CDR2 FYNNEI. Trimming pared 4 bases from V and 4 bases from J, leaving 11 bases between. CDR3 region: CASSGGGRGANVLTF. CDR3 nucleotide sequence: TGTGCCAGCAGTGGGGGCGGACGCGGGGCCAACGTCCTGACTTTC.

Written as DNA, the CDR3 is TGCGCCAGCAGCTATAGCGGGGCCCTCAACAATGAGCAGTTCTTC. It codes for CASSYSGALNNEQFF. This chain links TRBV5-1 with TRBJ2-1; 8 bases are shared with TRBD2. The CDR3 sequence is 15 residues long. Per germline, CDR1 SGHRS and CDR2 YFSETQ. The V segment lost 3 bases and the J segment 5 bases; nucleotides outside the gene matches: 7.

The CDR3 is CASSVTGDNSPLHF. As DNA, the CDR3 is TGTGCCAGCAGTGTAACAGGGGATAATTCACCCCTCCACTTT. The V gene is TRBV6-4, the J gene TRBJ1-6, with TRBD1 identical over 7 bases. Germline lookup yields CDR1 MRHNA and CDR2 SNTAGT. The CDR3 is 14 amino acids. After removal of 4 bases from V and 5 bases from J, the junction contained 2 bases not matched to a gene.

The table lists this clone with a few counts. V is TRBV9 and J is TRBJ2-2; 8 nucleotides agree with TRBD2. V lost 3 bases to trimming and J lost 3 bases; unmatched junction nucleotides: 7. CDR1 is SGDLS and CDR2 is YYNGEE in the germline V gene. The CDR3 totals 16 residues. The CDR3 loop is CASSADSGDYTGELFF. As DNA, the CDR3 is TGTGCCAGCAGCGCCGATAGCGGGGATTACACCGGGGAGCTGTTTTTT.

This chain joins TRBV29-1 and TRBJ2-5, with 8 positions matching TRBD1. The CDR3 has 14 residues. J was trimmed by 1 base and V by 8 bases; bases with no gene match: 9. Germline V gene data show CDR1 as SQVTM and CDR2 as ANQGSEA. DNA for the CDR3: TGCAGCACGACCGGGACAGGACCCCAAGAGACCCAGTACTTC. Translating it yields CSTTGTGPQETQYF.

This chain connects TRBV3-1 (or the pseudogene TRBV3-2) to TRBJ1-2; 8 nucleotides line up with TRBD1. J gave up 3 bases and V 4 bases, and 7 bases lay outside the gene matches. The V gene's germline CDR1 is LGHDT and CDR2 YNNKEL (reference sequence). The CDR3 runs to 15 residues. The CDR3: CASSRSTGVDYGYTF. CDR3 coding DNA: TGTGCCAGCAGCCGTTCGACAGGGGTGGACTATGGCTACACCTTC.

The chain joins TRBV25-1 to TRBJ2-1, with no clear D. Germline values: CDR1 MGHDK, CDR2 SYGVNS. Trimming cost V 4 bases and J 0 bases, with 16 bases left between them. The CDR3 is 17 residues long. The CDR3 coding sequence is TGTGCCAGCAGTGGGTCCCCCGGGTACAGCTCCTACAATGAGCAGTTCTTC. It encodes CASSGSPGYSSYNEQFF.

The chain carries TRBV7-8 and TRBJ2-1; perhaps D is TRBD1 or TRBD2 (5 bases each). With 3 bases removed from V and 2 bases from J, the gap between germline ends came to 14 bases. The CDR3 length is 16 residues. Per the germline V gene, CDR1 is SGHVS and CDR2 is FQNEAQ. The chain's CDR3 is CASSLGSGRPYNEQFF. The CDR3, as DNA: TGTGCCAGCAGCTTGGGGTCAGGGAGACCCTACAATGAGCAGTTCTTC.

CDR3 coding DNA: TGTGCCAGCAGGGGGGGGTACAATCAGCCCCAGCATTTT. Its translation is CASRGGYNQPQHF. This rearrangement joins TRBV7-2 to TRBJ1-5; D is possibly TRBD1 (5 bases). Trimming left V 6 bases short and J 3 bases short, with 9 bases between. CDR1 SGHTA and CDR2 FQGNSA come from the germline V gene. The CDR3 length is 13 residues.

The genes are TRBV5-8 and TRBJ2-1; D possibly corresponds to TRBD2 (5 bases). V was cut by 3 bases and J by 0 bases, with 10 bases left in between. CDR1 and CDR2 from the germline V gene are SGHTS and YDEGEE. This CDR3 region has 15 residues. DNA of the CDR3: TGTGCCAGCAGCTCGCGGGTACCCTCCTACAATGAGCAGTTCTTC. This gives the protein CASSSRVPSYNEQFF.

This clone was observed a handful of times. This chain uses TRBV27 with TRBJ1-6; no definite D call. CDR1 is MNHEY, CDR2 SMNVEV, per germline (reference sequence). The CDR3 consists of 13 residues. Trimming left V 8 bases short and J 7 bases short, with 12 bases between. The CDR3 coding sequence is TGTGCCAGCCGTGGGGTGTCCAATTCACCCCTCCACTTT. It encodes CASRGVSNSPLHF.

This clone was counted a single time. CDR3 sequence reads: CASSLGMMGTNEKLFF. For the CDR3, the DNA is TGTGCCAGCAGCTTAGGGATGATGGGAACTAATGAAAAACTGTTTTTT. The J gene is TRBJ1-4, the V gene TRBV5-8; D is undetermined. The CDR3 runs 16 residues. V lost 2 bases and J 1 base, leaving 12 bases between the germline ends. Germline V gene lookup returns CDR1 SGHTS and CDR2 YDEGEE.